This T cell receptor (beta chain) originates from a study of T cell responses to AZD1222 COVID-19 vaccine. The protocol was immunoSEQ multiplex PCR, while the TCRdb copy is restricted to in-frame clones and leaves out a portion. The data contain around 150,000 clones, about 90% of them singletons. V was shortened by 7 bases and J by 2 bases, with 18 bases between the two germline ends. The germline CDR1 and CDR2 sequences are LNHDA and SQIVND (reference sequence). This CDR3 contains 16 residues. Findings and caveats of the study: It was only six AZD1222 recipients who were seropositive at baseline.

To note about this clone: Its specificity is not known.

Sequences were derived from peripheral blood, sampled on day 0 of AZD1222 vaccination. The clonotype comes from an adult in good health. The chain carries TRBV19 and TRBJ1-5, with a possible D match to TRBD1 (5 bases). The CDR3 bases are TGTGCCAGTACTACAGGTTCCCTTTCGGGCAATCAGCCCCAGCATTTT. Translation gives CASTTGSLSGNQPQHF.